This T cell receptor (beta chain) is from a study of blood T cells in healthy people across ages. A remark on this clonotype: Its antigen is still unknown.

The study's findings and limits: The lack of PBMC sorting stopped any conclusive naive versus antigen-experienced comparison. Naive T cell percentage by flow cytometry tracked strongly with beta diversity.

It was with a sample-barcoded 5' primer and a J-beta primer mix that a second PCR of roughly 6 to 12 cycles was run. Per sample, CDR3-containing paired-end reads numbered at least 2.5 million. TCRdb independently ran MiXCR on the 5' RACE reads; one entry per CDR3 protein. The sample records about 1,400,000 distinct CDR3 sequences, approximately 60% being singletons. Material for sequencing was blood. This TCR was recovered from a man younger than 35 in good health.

The CDR3 nucleotides are TGTGCCAGCAGCACAGGGACCGCCGGGGCCTACGAGCAGTACTTC. Protein product: CASSTGTAGAYEQYF. The chain is built from TRBV7-2 and TRBJ2-7; TRBD1 might be the D (6 bases). V was shortened by 5 bases and J by 2 bases, with 16 bases between the two germline ends. This CDR3 comprises 15 residues. Looked up from germline, CDR1 is SGHTA and CDR2 is FQGNSA.